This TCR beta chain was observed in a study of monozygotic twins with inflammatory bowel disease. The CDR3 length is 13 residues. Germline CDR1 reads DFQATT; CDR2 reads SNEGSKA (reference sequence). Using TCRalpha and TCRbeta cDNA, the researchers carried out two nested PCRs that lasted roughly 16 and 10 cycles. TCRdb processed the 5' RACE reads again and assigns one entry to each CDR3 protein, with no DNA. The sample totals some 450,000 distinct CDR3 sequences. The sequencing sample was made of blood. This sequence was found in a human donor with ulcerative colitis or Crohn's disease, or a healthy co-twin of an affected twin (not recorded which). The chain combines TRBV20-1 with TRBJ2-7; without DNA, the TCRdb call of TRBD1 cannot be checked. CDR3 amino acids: CSAPDGGDYEQYF.